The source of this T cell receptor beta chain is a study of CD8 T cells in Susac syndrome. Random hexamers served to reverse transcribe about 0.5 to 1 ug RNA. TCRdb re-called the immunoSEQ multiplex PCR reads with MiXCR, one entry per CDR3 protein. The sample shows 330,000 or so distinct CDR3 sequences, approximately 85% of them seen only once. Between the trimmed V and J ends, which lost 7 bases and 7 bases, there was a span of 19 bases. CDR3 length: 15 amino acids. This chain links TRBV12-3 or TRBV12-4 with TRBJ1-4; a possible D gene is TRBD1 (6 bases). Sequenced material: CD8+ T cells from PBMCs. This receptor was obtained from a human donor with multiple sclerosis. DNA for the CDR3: TGTGCCAGCACATTGGGGGGGCAGGGAGGTGAAAAACTGTTTTTT. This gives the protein CASTLGGQGGEKLFF.